The present entry profiles one TCR beta chain with its context. Antigen unknown. This record belongs to a study of a mutant IDH1 vaccine in newly diagnosed glioma. Study summary: Among treated patients, about 60% were male and about 40% female, and mean age was about 40 years. Every participant had undergone radiotherapy, temozolomide, or both before, and most underwent both. Overall study findings and caveats: Seemingly, top peripheral T cell clonotype changes bore no relation to pseudoprogression.

CDR1 is MNHNY and CDR2 is SVGAGI in the germline V gene (reference sequence). This CDR3 is built from 15 residues. Trimming removed 6 bases from V and 6 bases from J; junction bases left unmatched: 12. TCRdb keeps only in-frame clones here, not all; method: immunoSEQ multiplex PCR. The sample contains approximately 50,000 clones, around 85% of which appear only once. This sample's time point: week 35, safety follow-up. The content of each vaccine dose was 300 ug of mutant IDH1 20-mer peptide, and topical imiquimod accompanied it. This receptor was taken from a man aged 35 to 55 with glioma. The sequencing used PBMCs, collected from a glioma patient whose treatment included an IDH1 peptide vaccine. The genes are TRBV6-6 and TRBJ1-1; 8 bases agree with TRBD1. The CDR3 DNA reads as TGTGCCAGCAGAGGACAGGGTGGGGTGTCGGCTGAAGCTTTCTTT. Translation gives CASRGQGGVSAEAFF.